These 11 T cell receptor beta chains share one sample of origin, sequenced in a study of T cells expressing NK-cell markers. Reanalyzing the 5' RACE reads, TCRdb keeps one entry per CDR3 protein, without DNA. The sample features about 150,000 distinct CDR3 sequences, with 37% in its top ten. The sample taken for sequencing was blood T cells: a sorted CD56 or NKG2C T cell subset, CD4+ or CD8+ T cells, or bulk PBMC T cells (not recorded which). The receptor set was obtained from a woman aged 45-59 years in good health.

The genes are TRBV4-1 and TRBJ2-1. The V gene's germline CDR1 is MGHRA and CDR2 YSYEKL. The CDR3 sequence is 12 residues long. This CDR3 reads CASSHDGNEQFF.

This rearrangement joins TRBV6-5 to TRBJ2-3. The CDR3 length is 12 residues. CDR1 and CDR2 (germline): MNHEY, SVGAGI. The CDR3 sequence: CASSFGGDTQYF.

The V call is TRBV13, the J call TRBJ2-7; TCRdb designates TRBD1, a call that cannot be tested without DNA. Germline V lookup: CDR1 PRHDT, CDR2 FYEKMQ (reference sequence). The CDR3 spans 15 residues. CDR3 residues: CASSPGGTEPYEQYF. The full variable domain, with the rest looked up from reference TRBV13 and TRBJ2-7, is AAGVIQSPRHLIKEKRETATLKCYPIPRHDTVYWYQQGPGQDPQFLISFYEKMQSDKGSIPDRFSAQQFSDYHSELNMSSLELGDSALYFCASSPGGTEPYEQYFGPGTRLTVT.

This CDR3 reads CASFFGTTNNEQFF. The J gene is TRBJ2-1, the V gene TRBV2. The CDR3 covers 14 residues. The germline CDR1 and CDR2 sequences are SNHLY and FYNNEI.

V gene TRBV18 combines with J gene TRBJ2-1; TCRdb's D gene call, TRBD2, goes unchecked for lack of DNA. From germline, CDR1 is KGHSH and CDR2 LQKENI. The CDR3 has 14 residues. The CDR3 reads CASANGLSYNEQFF.

CDR3 residues: CASSLVSSEQYF. The chain has TRBV7-6 and TRBJ2-7. Germline V lookup: CDR1 SGHVS, CDR2 FNYEAQ. CDR3 size: 12 residues.

The J gene is TRBJ2-1, the V gene TRBV11-3; TCRdb's assignment of TRBD1 cannot be checked, as there is no DNA. Germline-derived CDR1 and CDR2 are SGHNT and YENEEA. This CDR3 spans 15 amino acids. CDR3 sequence reads: CASSPRRVGYNEQFF.

J is TRBJ1-1 and V is TRBV27. Germline V lookup: CDR1 MNHEY, CDR2 SMNVEV (reference sequence). The CDR3 has 15 amino acids. The CDR3 sequence is CASSWGAGGATEAFF.

This rearrangement joins TRBV11-2 to TRBJ2-2; without DNA, the TCRdb call of TRBD1 cannot be checked. This CDR3 region has 15 residues. Germline-derived CDR1 and CDR2 are SGHAT and FQNNGV. CDR3 sequence: CASSPLFPATGELFF. Filled out from reference TRBV11-2 and TRBJ2-2, the complete variable domain reads EAGVAQSPRYKIIEKRQSVAFWCNPISGHATLYWYQQILGQGPKLLIQFQNNGVVDDSQLPKDRFSAERLKGVDSTLKIQPAKLEDSAVYLCASSPLFPATGELFFGEGSRLTVL.

The chain recombines TRBV5-1 with TRBJ1-2. CDR1 SGHRS and CDR2 YFSETQ come from the germline V gene. The CDR3 is 13 residues long. The CDR3 reads CASSLAQVDGYTF.

The V call is TRBV20-1, the J call TRBJ2-7; TCRdb reports TRBD2, a call that lacks DNA to check it against. The CDR3 spans 18 residues. Germline CDR1 reads DFQATT; CDR2 reads SNEGSKA (reference sequence). The CDR3 loop is CSARDGVGTSGTSYEQYF.